The next 11 T cell receptor beta chains were all read from a single sample in a study of shared clonotypes between healthy human individuals. The repertoire was sequenced with immunoSEQ multiplex PCR; TCRdb's copy has only in-frame clones and lacks some. The sample shows about 600,000 clones, roughly 97% of them seen only once. The sample comprised naive CD4+ T cells sorted from blood. Subset of the sample: CD45RA+ positively selected. The source of these receptors is a woman under 40 in good health.

The J gene is TRBJ2-3, the V gene TRBV7-6; 8 nucleotides match TRBD2. The V gene end was trimmed by 3 bases and the J gene end by 0 bases; junction bases not matched to a gene: 5. Germline-derived CDR1 and CDR2 are SGHVS and FNYEAQ. The CDR3 length is 16 residues. CDR3 sequence: CASSFASGLSTDTQYF. The CDR3, as DNA: TGTGCCAGCAGCTTTGCTAGCGGGCTTAGCACAGATACGCAGTATTTT.

The rearrangement joins TRBV7-6 to TRBJ2-2; no clear D gene. The CDR3 sequence is 13 residues long. Trimming left V 5 bases short and J 3 bases short, with 7 bases between. Germline CDR1 SGHVS, CDR2 FNYEAQ. CDR3 DNA sequence: TGTGCCAGCAGCCCTAATTACACCGGGGAGCTGTTTTTT. Its translation: CASSPNYTGELFF.

The chain joins TRBV9 to TRBJ2-1; perhaps TRBD2 as D (6 bases). The CDR3 loop spans 13 amino acids. Germline V gene sequence: CDR1 SGDLS, CDR2 YYNGEE. V was trimmed by 0 bases and J by 8 bases, leaving 9 bases between them. The CDR3 bases are TGTGCCAGCAGCGTAGGTACTAGCTATGAGCAGTTCTTC. Residues: CASSVGTSYEQFF.

The chain combines TRBV28 with TRBJ1-2; D may be TRBD1 (6 bases). Germline V lookup: CDR1 MDHEN, CDR2 SYDVKM. The CDR3 covers 13 residues. V shed 3 bases and J shed 8 bases, with 13 bases lying between them. This chain's CDR3 is CASSLGGARGYTF. The CDR3 coding sequence is TGTGCCAGCAGTTTGGGGGGGGCGCGAGGCTACACCTTC.

The rearrangement joins TRBV18 to TRBJ2-7, with D tentatively TRBD1 or TRBD2 (6 bases each). V lost 8 bases, J lost 2 bases, and 25 bases lay in between. Looked up from germline, CDR1 is KGHSH and CDR2 is LQKENI. CDR3 size: 17 residues. The CDR3 DNA follows: TGTGCCAGCCAAGAGGGCGGGGAACAGGGATTTGCCTACGAGCAGTACTTC. Amino acid sequence: CASQEGGEQGFAYEQYF.

The chain recombines TRBV6-5 with TRBJ1-5; D may be TRBD1 (5 bases). The CDR3 contains 15 residues. With 6 bases removed from V and 5 bases from J, the gap between germline ends came to 17 bases. The germline gives CDR1 MNHEY, CDR2 SVGAGI. The CDR3 nucleotides are TGTGCCAGCAGACCTATTCGGAGGGGCGATCAGCCCCAGCATTTT. Its translation: CASRPIRRGDQPQHF.

The rearrangement uses TRBV15 and TRBJ1-2; the match to TRBD1 covers 9 bases. The CDR3 contains 16 residues. J was trimmed by 0 bases and V by 3 bases; bases with no gene match: 5. Germline-derived CDR1 and CDR2 are LNHNV and YYDKDF (reference sequence). CDR3: CATSSAGTGPNYGYTF. Here the CDR3 DNA reads TGTGCCACCAGCAGCGCCGGGACAGGGCCTAACTATGGCTACACCTTC.

The gene calls are TRBV2 and TRBJ1-4; D is ambiguous. In germline, CDR1 is SNHLY, CDR2 FYNNEI. This CDR3 contains 17 residues. The V and J ends lost 6 bases and 5 bases respectively, with 22 bases between them. This CDR3 is CASSSDGEVLQNEKLFF. The CDR3 DNA follows: TGTGCCAGCAGCTCTGATGGAGAGGTTCTCCAGAATGAAAAACTGTTTTTT. Combining the CDR3 with reference TRBV2 and TRBJ1-4 gives the whole variable domain EPEVTQTPSHQVTQMGQEVILRCVPISNHLYFYWYRQILGQKVEFLVSFYNNEISEKSEIFDDQFSVERPDGSNFTLKIRSTKLEDSAMYFCASSSDGEVLQNEKLFFGSGTQLSVL.

The rearrangement joins TRBV29-1 to TRBJ1-4, with 7 bases that match TRBD1. The V gene end was trimmed by 4 bases and the J gene end by 7 bases; junction bases not matched to a gene: 6. Germline-derived CDR1 and CDR2 are SQVTM and ANQGSEA. This CDR3 region has 13 residues. The CDR3 loop is CSVAGGTAEKLFF. CDR3 sequence (DNA): TGCAGCGTTGCCGGAGGGACAGCTGAAAAACTGTTTTTT.

This clone has a single count. The chain couples TRBV10-2 to TRBJ2-1, with 7 nucleotides matching TRBD1. CDR1 and CDR2 from the germline V gene are WSHSY and SAAADI. The CDR3 totals 13 residues. V lost 8 bases to trimming and J lost 4 bases; unmatched junction nucleotides: 5. The CDR3 sequence is CASRDSTYNEQFF. In DNA, the CDR3 is TGCGCCAGCCGGGACAGCACATACAATGAGCAGTTCTTC.

The J gene is TRBJ2-6, the V gene TRBV7-2, with no clear D. This CDR3 contains 15 residues. Between the trimmed V and J ends, which lost 4 bases and 0 bases, there was a span of 7 bases. Germline assignment: CDR1 SGHTA and CDR2 FQGNSA. The CDR3 loop reads CASSYQSSGANVLTF. CDR3 nucleotides: TGTGCCAGCAGCTACCAGAGCTCTGGGGCCAACGTCCTGACTTTC. The full variable domain, completed using reference TRBV7-2 and TRBJ2-6, is GAGVSQSPSNKVTEKGKDVELRCDPISGHTALYWYRQSLGQGLEFLIYFQGNSAPDKSGLPSDRFSAERTGGSVSTLTIQRTQQEDSAVYLCASSYQSSGANVLTFGAGSRLTVL.